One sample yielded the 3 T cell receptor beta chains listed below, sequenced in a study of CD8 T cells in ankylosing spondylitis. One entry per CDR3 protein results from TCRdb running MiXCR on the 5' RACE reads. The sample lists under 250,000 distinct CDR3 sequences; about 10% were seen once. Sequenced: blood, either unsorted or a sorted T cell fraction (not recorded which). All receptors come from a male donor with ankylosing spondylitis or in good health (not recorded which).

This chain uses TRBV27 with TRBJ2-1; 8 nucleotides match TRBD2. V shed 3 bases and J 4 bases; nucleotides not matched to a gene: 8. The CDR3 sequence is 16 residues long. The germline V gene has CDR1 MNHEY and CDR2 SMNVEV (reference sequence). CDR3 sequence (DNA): TGTGCCAGCAGTTTCCTCCCGGGGGGGGATTACAATGAGCAGTTCTTC. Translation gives CASSFLPGGDYNEQFF.

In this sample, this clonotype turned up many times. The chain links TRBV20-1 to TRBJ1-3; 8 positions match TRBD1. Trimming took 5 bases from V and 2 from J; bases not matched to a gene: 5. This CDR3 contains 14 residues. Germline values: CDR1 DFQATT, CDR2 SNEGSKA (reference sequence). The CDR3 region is CSASDRGTGNTIYF. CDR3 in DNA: TGCAGTGCTTCCGACAGGGGCACTGGAAACACCATATATTTT.

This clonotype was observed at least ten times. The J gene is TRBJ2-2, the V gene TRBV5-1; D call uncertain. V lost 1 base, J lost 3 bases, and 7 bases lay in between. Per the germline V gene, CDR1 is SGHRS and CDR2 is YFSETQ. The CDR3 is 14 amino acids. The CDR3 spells CASSLMAYTGELFF. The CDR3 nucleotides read TGCGCCAGCAGCTTGATGGCGTACACCGGGGAGCTGTTTTTT.